The 31 T cell receptor beta chains listed next were all sequenced from one sample in a study of shared clonotypes between healthy human individuals. Libraries were prepared by immunoSEQ multiplex PCR; TCRdb keeps only in-frame clonotypes and omits some of them. Of some 2.1 million clones in the sample, over 85% were seen once. Specimen: naive CD4+ T cells sorted from blood. Subset of the sample: CD45RA+ positively selected. Every receptor here comes from a man between 18 and 29 years old in good health.

The rearrangement joins TRBV5-8 to TRBJ1-5; D uncertain. Trimming left V 1 base short and J 5 bases short, with 7 bases between. This CDR3 is built from 13 residues. Germline CDR1 reads SGHTS; CDR2 reads YDEGEE. The CDR3 reads CASSLIMDQPQHF. The DNA for the CDR3 is TGTGCCAGCAGCTTGATAATGGATCAGCCCCAGCATTTT.

This clone was seen just once. J is TRBJ1-2 and V is TRBV19; 9 bases align to TRBD1. The CDR3 sequence is 13 residues long. The V gene's germline CDR1 is LNHDA and CDR2 SQIVND (reference sequence). J lost 4 bases, V lost 5 bases, and 2 bases had no gene match. CDR3 nucleotides: TGTGCCAGTAGTCGGGGACAGGGCTATGGCTACACCTTC. Protein product: CASSRGQGYGYTF.

The chain carries TRBV5-6 and TRBJ2-7; the D call may be TRBD1 or TRBD2 (5 bases each). CDR3 size: 13 residues. V gave up 3 bases and J gave up 2 bases, with 9 bases separating them. Germline lookup yields CDR1 SGHDT and CDR2 YYEEEE. The CDR3, as DNA: TGTGCCAGCAGCTATGGGGGACCCTACGAGCAGTACTTC. Its translation: CASSYGGPYEQYF.

The rearrangement uses TRBV28 and TRBJ2-7; D unresolved. Germline CDR1 reads MDHEN; CDR2 reads SYDVKM. V was shortened by 7 bases and J by 4 bases, with 11 bases between the two germline ends. This CDR3 contains 12 residues. As DNA, the CDR3 is TGTGCCAGCACCCACCTACCTTACGAGCAGTACTTC. This codes for CASTHLPYEQYF.

The chain couples TRBV28 to TRBJ2-7, with a weak D call TRBD1 (6 bases). The CDR3 runs to 17 residues. The V end was cut by 5 bases, the J end by 0 bases, with 20 bases between. The germline V gene has CDR1 MDHEN and CDR2 SYDVKM. In DNA, the CDR3 is TGTGCCAGCAGTCCCGCCCTTCCCGGGACAACCTCCTACGAGCAGTACTTC. Protein: CASSPALPGTTSYEQYF.

This sequence joins TRBV18 and TRBJ1-6; D perhaps matches TRBD1 (6 bases). Trimming left V 6 bases short and J 6 bases short, with 15 bases between. Looked up from germline, CDR1 is KGHSH and CDR2 is LQKENI. The CDR3 spans 15 residues. Here the CDR3 reads CASSVGGAGNSPLHF. In DNA form, the CDR3 reads TGTGCCAGCTCTGTTGGGGGGGCCGGTAATTCACCCCTCCACTTT.

The genes are TRBV18 and TRBJ2-7; 9 bases agree with TRBD2. There are 18 residues in the CDR3. Germline V CDR1 and CDR2: KGHSH, LQKENI. Trimming removed 3 bases from V and 3 bases from J; junction bases left unmatched: 15. In DNA, the CDR3 is TGTGCCAGCTCACCCGCCAGAGGCGCGGGGGGGCCGATCTACGAGCAGTACTTC. Translating it yields CASSPARGAGGPIYEQYF.

The genes are TRBV28 and TRBJ1-4; D is perhaps TRBD1 (6 bases). Germline V gene data show CDR1 as MDHEN and CDR2 as SYDVKM. The V gene lost 5 bases and the J gene lost 5 bases, with 15 bases spanning the gap. This CDR3 contains 15 residues. The CDR3 region is CASSPTGLGNEKLFF. CDR3 sequence (DNA): TGTGCCAGCAGTCCGACAGGTCTCGGGAATGAAAAACTGTTTTTT.

The chain combines TRBV11-3 with TRBJ2-3, with 7 nucleotides matching TRBD1. The CDR3 has 16 residues. Trimming took 5 bases from V and 5 from J; bases not matched to a gene: 13. CDR1 is SGHNT, CDR2 YENEEA, per germline. The CDR3 reads CASSQGGRGEGDTQYF. The CDR3 DNA reads as TGTGCCAGCAGCCAAGGGGGCAGGGGTGAGGGAGATACGCAGTATTTT.

The gene calls are TRBV28 and TRBJ2-1, with 9 bases that match TRBD1. This CDR3 is built from 14 residues. After removal of 7 bases from V and 5 bases from J, the junction contained 6 bases not matched to a gene. Germline V gene sequence: CDR1 MDHEN, CDR2 SYDVKM. CDR3 amino acids: CASTTTGGHNEQFF. Here the CDR3 DNA reads TGTGCCAGCACCACGACAGGGGGACACAATGAGCAGTTCTTC.

The chain employs TRBV5-1 and TRBJ2-3; 7 nucleotides agree with TRBD1. CDR1 is SGHRS, CDR2 YFSETQ, per germline. The CDR3 is 15 amino acids. The J segment lost 1 base and the V segment lost 1 base, leaving 3 bases of the junction unmatched. The CDR3 reads CASSLRTGGTDTQYF. Here the CDR3 DNA reads TGCGCCAGCAGCTTGAGAACAGGGGGCACAGATACGCAGTATTTT.

The chain is built from TRBV7-3 and TRBJ2-4, with 8 bases lining up with TRBD1. The CDR3 consists of 15 residues. Germline values: CDR1 SGHTA, CDR2 FQGTGA. The junction had 13 bases not matched to a gene; V was cut back by 2 bases and J by 13 bases. CDR3 sequence reads: CASSLQPADREVQYF. The CDR3, as DNA: TGTGCCAGCAGCTTACAACCCGCGGACAGGGAGGTCCAGTACTTC.

The rearrangement uses TRBV2 and TRBJ2-4; 8 bases are a match to TRBD2. With V trimmed by 4 bases and J by 3 bases, 8 bases remained unmatched. There are 16 residues in the CDR3. CDR1 and CDR2 from the germline V gene are SNHLY and FYNNEI. CDR3 sequence (DNA): TGTGCCAGCAGTGGGGTAGCGGGAATGGGCAAAAACATTCAGTACTTC. Translating it yields CASSGVAGMGKNIQYF.

This chain joins TRBV11-2 and TRBJ1-2; TRBD1 matches at 10 bases. CDR3 length equals 15 residues. The germline gives CDR1 SGHAT, CDR2 FQNNGV. J lost 8 bases, V lost 0 bases, and 6 bases had no gene match. CDR3 bases: TGTGCCAGCAGCTTAGATGTTGGACAGGGGGGAGGCTACACCTTC. Amino acids: CASSLDVGQGGGYTF.

V is TRBV5-1 and J is TRBJ1-4; D gene ambiguous. From germline, CDR1 is SGHRS and CDR2 YFSETQ. Trimming removed 0 bases from V and 0 bases from J, with 9 bases in between. The CDR3 sequence is 16 residues long. Here the CDR3 DNA reads TGCGCCAGCAGCTTGGGTGAAACTCCAACTAATGAAAAACTGTTTTTT. This codes for CASSLGETPTNEKLFF.

This chain joins TRBV11-3 and TRBJ1-3; a weak D match, TRBD1 (6 bases). The length of the CDR3 is 14 residues. V lost 5 bases, J lost 2 bases, and 10 bases lay in between. Germline assignment: CDR1 SGHNT and CDR2 YENEEA. The CDR3 sequence is CASSHSGAGNTIYF. CDR3 in DNA: TGTGCCAGCAGCCATTCAGGGGCTGGAAACACCATATATTTT. Filled out from reference TRBV11-3 and TRBJ1-3, the complete variable domain reads EAGVVQSPRYKIIEKKQPVAFWCNPISGHNTLYWYLQNLGQGPELLIRYENEEAVDDSQLPKDRFSAERLKGVDSTLKIQPAELGDSAVYLCASSHSGAGNTIYFGEGSWLTVV.

The genes are TRBV12-5 and TRBJ2-7; TRBD1 might be the D (5 bases). This CDR3 is built from 15 residues. Germline V gene sequence: CDR1 LGHNT, CDR2 FRNRAP. V lost 2 bases and J 0 bases, leaving 11 bases between the germline ends. This CDR3 reads CASGLLGVPSYEQYF. CDR3 nucleotides: TGTGCTAGTGGTTTGTTAGGGGTCCCCTCCTACGAGCAGTACTTC.

CDR3 in DNA: TGCGCCAGCAGCCAGACAGGGGCTGCAACTAATGAAAAACTGTTTTTT. Translating gives CASSQTGAATNEKLFF. The chain combines TRBV4-1 with TRBJ1-4; 8 bases fit TRBD1. The V and J ends lost 3 bases and 0 bases, in that order; junction bases with no gene match: 3. Germline CDR1 and CDR2: MGHRA and YSYEKL. The CDR3 runs to 16 residues.

This clone has a handful of counts. CDR3 protein: CASRQGVNEKLFF. The CDR3 nucleotides are TGTGCCAGCCGACAGGGGGTTAATGAAAAACTGTTTTTT. The genes are TRBV6-1 and TRBJ1-4; 9 bases match TRBD1. Germline CDR1 is MNHNS and CDR2 is SASEGT. The CDR3 consists of 13 residues. With 8 bases clipped from V and 4 bases from J, the junction kept 2 bases outside the gene matches.

This chain uses TRBV6-5 with TRBJ1-2, with D possibly TRBD1 on 6 matching bases. V lost 4 bases and J 9 bases, leaving 18 bases between the germline ends. This CDR3 is 14 amino acids long. Per germline, CDR1 MNHEY and CDR2 SVGAGI. CDR3 nucleotide sequence: TGTGCCAGCAGTTTACAGGGCCGGAGTAGTAGCTACACCTTC. Protein sequence: CASSLQGRSSSYTF.

V and J are TRBV28 and TRBJ1-1; D is possibly TRBD1 (5 bases). Germline assignment: CDR1 MDHEN and CDR2 SYDVKM. The V end was cut by 2 bases, the J end by 5 bases, with 15 bases between. The CDR3 is made up of 15 amino acids. The chain's CDR3 is CASSLTIGAGTEAFF. The CDR3 DNA reads TGTGCCAGCAGTTTAACTATAGGGGCTGGGACTGAAGCTTTCTTT.

The rearrangement uses TRBV30 and TRBJ1-1; D not resolved. V lost 0 bases to trimming and J lost 5 bases, with 16 bases between them. The CDR3 extends over 15 amino acids. The germline CDR1 and CDR2 sequences are GTSNPN and SVGIG (reference sequence). As DNA, the CDR3 is TGTGCCTGGAGTGTACTTTGGTTGCGTTCGACTGAAGCTTTCTTT. Protein sequence: CAWSVLWLRSTEAFF.

The chain employs TRBV7-6 and TRBJ1-2, with 12 bases lining up with TRBD1. CDR3 size: 17 residues. Germline assignment: CDR1 SGHVS and CDR2 FNYEAQ. The V gene end was trimmed by 6 bases and the J gene end by 6 bases; junction bases not matched to a gene: 14. The CDR3 nucleotides are TGTGCCAGCAGACCGGGACAGGGGGCTCCCAAATGGGATGGCTACACCTTC. It translates to CASRPGQGAPKWDGYTF. Together with reference TRBV7-6 and TRBJ1-2, the CDR3 gives the full variable domain: GAGVSQSPRYKVTKRGQDVALRCDPISGHVSLYWYRQALGQGPEFLTYFNYEAQQDKSGLPNDRFSAERPEGSISTLTIQRTEQRDSAMYRCASRPGQGAPKWDGYTFGSGTRLTVV.

This chain uses TRBV7-9 with TRBJ1-4; no firm D call. The CDR3 contains 15 residues. Trimming shortened V by 6 bases and J by 0 bases, and 11 bases separated the two germline ends. Germline CDR1 SEHNR, CDR2 FQNEAQ (reference sequence). In DNA, the CDR3 is TGTGCCAGCAGGGCCTCGACCGCAACTAATGAAAAACTGTTTTTT. Encoded protein: CASRASTATNEKLFF.

As concerns this clone: A much larger clone differs by one base, so this may be a read error. Different DNA sequences within this sample yield the same CDR3. The genes are TRBV7-9 and TRBJ2-1, with D unclear. This CDR3 contains 13 residues. Germline lookup yields CDR1 SEHNR and CDR2 FQNEAQ (reference sequence). Here the CDR3 reads CASSLEDQNEQFF. The CDR3 coding sequence is TGCGCCAGCAGCTTAGAGGACCAAAATGAGCAGTTCTTC.

This chain joins TRBV5-6 and TRBJ2-5; either TRBD1 or TRBD2 may fit D (5 bases each). CDR3 length: 17 amino acids. CDR1 SGHDT and CDR2 YYEEEE come from the germline V gene. Trimming left V 2 bases short and J 0 bases short, with 17 bases between. The CDR3 DNA is TGTGCCAGCAGCTTAGATCGGGACCCGGGGTACCAAGAGACCCAGTACTTC. Its protein product is CASSLDRDPGYQETQYF.

The rearrangement uses TRBV5-1 and TRBJ2-3; TRBD2 matches 9 bases. CDR1 SGHRS and CDR2 YFSETQ come from the germline V gene. The junction had 4 bases not matched to a gene; V was cut back by 5 bases and J by 3 bases. The CDR3 extends over 14 amino acids. The CDR3 DNA reads TGCGCCAGCAGACTAGCGGGTGAAACAGATACGCAGTATTTT. Encoded protein: CASRLAGETDTQYF.

Comment on this clone: This CDR3 is also generated by other DNA sequences in the sample. The chain links TRBV6-5 to TRBJ1-6; maybe TRBD1 (6 bases). CDR1 and CDR2 from the germline V gene are MNHEY and SVGAGI. The V gene lost 0 bases and the J gene lost 1 base, with 7 bases spanning the gap. The CDR3 sequence is 16 residues long. CDR3 sequence (DNA): TGTGCCAGCAGTTACTCAGGGGGTTCCTATAATTCACCCCTCCACTTT. Its translation is CASSYSGGSYNSPLHF.

This rearrangement joins TRBV11-2 to TRBJ2-3, with D perhaps TRBD2 (5 bases). The germline V and J ends were trimmed by 0 bases and 6 bases, with 7 bases remaining between them. CDR1 and CDR2 (germline): SGHAT, FQNNGV. There are 13 residues in the CDR3. The CDR3 nucleotides read TGTGCCAGCAGCTTAGATGGAGGTGATACGCAGTATTTT. Its translation: CASSLDGGDTQYF.

The chain joins TRBV28 to TRBJ2-3; 7 bases match TRBD1. Germline lookup yields CDR1 MDHEN and CDR2 SYDVKM. The CDR3 runs 15 residues. V lost 5 bases, J lost 0 bases, and 5 bases stayed unmatched. DNA for the CDR3: TGTGCCAGCAGTCCCAGGGGGTTTAGCACAGATACGCAGTATTTT. Its protein product is CASSPRGFSTDTQYF.

The V call is TRBV5-1, the J call TRBJ1-3; D remains ambiguous. Germline lookup yields CDR1 SGHRS and CDR2 YFSETQ. CDR3 length: 15 residues. V shed 1 base and J shed 2 bases, with 10 bases lying between them. The CDR3 sequence is CASSLPERTGNTIYF. The DNA for the CDR3 is TGCGCCAGCAGCTTGCCCGAACGGACTGGAAACACCATATATTTT.